This TCR beta chain is drawn from a study of Graves' ophthalmopathy and Graves' hyperthyroidism. Study-wide background: Specimen type is peripheral blood, obtained at initial diagnosis before any treatment. Findings of the study overall: Most thyroid clonotypes expanded beyond 0.001 frequency were also found in blood.

Points on this clonotype: The antigen is undetermined.

The study enrolled ophthalmopathy donors with moderate-to-severe activity, CAS ≥3, NOSPECS ≥4 and duration under 3 months. RNA transcripts yielded amplified TCR beta CDR3 regions. Second-round multiplex PCR came after first-round RT-PCR with HTBI primers. MiXCR, run by TCRdb on the multiplex PCR reads, gives a single entry per CDR3 protein. The table shows about 740,000 distinct CDR3 sequences, with around 40% occurring only once. Germline lookup yields CDR1 LNHNV and CDR2 YYDKDF (reference sequence). The CDR3 length is 12 residues. The V gene lost 10 bases and the J gene lost 0 bases, with 9 bases spanning the gap.

This chain joins TRBV15 and TRBJ1-2, with a tentative D call TRBD1 (5 bases). Sequencing was performed on peripheral blood. The receptor was derived from an adult man with Graves' ophthalmopathy. The CDR3 nucleotides read TGTGCCAGCGGGGGTCCTAACTATGGCTACACCTTC. Residues: CASGGPNYGYTF.